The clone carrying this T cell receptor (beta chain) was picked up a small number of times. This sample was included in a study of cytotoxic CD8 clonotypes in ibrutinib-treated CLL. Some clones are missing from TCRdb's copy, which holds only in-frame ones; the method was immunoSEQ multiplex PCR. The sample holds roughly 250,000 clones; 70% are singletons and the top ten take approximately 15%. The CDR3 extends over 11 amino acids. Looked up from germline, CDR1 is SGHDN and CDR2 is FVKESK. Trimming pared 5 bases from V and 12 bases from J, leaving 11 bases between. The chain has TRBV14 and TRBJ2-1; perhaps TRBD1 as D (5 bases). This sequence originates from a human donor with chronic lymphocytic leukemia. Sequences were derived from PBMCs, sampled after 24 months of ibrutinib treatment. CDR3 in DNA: TGTGCCAGCAGCTCAGGGCGGTGGCAGTTCTTC. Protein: CASSSGRWQFF.